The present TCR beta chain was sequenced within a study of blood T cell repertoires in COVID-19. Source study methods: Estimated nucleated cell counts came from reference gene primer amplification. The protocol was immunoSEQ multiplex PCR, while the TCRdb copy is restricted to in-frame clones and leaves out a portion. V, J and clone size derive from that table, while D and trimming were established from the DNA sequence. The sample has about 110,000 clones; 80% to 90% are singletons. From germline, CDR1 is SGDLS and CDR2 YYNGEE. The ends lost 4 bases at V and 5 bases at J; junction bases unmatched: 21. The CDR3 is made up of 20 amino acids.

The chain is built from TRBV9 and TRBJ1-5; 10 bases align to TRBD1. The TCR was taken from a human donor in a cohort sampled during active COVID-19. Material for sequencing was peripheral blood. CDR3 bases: TGTGCCAGCAGCCGAGGGGCCGGGACAGGGGTAAAAGGTGGGGATCAGCCCCAGCATTTT. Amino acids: CASSRGAGTGVKGGDQPQHF.